This paragraph reports one T cell receptor (beta chain). The data belong to a study of regulatory T cells in long-lasting Graves disease. In building TCR beta libraries, iRepertoire HTBI primers were used together with Arm-PCR of CDR3 regions. TCRdb re-called the multiplex PCR reads with MiXCR, one entry per CDR3 protein. The sample lists about 310,000 distinct CDR3 sequences, roughly a fifth occurring once. The time point here: persistent/refractory GD, antithyroid drugs over 5 years with positive TRAb. Isolated PBMC RNA provided the starting material for the TCR library. From germline, CDR1 is MNHNS and CDR2 SASEGT. The CDR3 is made up of 14 amino acids. J lost 2 bases, V lost 6 bases, and 6 bases had no gene match.

This receptor was taken from a female donor with Graves disease. Sequencing used peripheral blood mononuclear cells (PBMCs), obtained when the disease was refractory, from a patient treated with antithyroid drugs. V and J are TRBV6-1 and TRBJ2-5, with 7 bases matching TRBD2. CDR3 residues: CASSQLASQETQYF. CDR3 DNA: TGTGCCAGCAGCCAACTAGCGTCTCAAGAGACCCAGTACTTC.